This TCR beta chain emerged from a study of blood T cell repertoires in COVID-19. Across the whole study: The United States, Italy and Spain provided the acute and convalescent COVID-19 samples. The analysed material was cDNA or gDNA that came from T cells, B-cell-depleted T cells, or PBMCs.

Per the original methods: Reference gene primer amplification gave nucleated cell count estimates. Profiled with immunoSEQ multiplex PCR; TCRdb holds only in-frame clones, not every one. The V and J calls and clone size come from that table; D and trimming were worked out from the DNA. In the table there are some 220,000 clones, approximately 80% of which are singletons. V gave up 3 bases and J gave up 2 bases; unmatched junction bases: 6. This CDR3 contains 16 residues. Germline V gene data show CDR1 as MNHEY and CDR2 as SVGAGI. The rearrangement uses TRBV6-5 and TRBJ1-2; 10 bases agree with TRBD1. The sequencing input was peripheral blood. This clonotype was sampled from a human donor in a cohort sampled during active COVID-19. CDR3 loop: CASSYAGTGVNYGYTF. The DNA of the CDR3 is TGTGCCAGCAGTTATGCCGGGACAGGGGTAAACTATGGCTACACCTTC.